This TCR beta chain was identified in a study of blood T cell repertoires in COVID-19. The data were produced by immunoSEQ multiplex PCR, yet TCRdb's version contains in-frame clones alone and is incomplete. The table includes about 210,000 clones, 80% to 90% detected once. The V end lost 5 bases, the J end lost 2 bases, and 13 bases lay between the germline ends. In germline, CDR1 is LNHDA, CDR2 SQIVND (reference sequence). The length of the CDR3 is 14 residues. The source material was peripheral blood. The chain is built from TRBV19 and TRBJ2-7; tentative D call: TRBD1 (6 bases). This receptor was taken from a woman between 40 and 50 years old with active or convalescent COVID-19. CDR3 bases: TGTGCCAGTAGTTCCGGCAGGGGCCCCTACGAGCAGTACTTC. Its protein product is CASSSGRGPYEQYF.